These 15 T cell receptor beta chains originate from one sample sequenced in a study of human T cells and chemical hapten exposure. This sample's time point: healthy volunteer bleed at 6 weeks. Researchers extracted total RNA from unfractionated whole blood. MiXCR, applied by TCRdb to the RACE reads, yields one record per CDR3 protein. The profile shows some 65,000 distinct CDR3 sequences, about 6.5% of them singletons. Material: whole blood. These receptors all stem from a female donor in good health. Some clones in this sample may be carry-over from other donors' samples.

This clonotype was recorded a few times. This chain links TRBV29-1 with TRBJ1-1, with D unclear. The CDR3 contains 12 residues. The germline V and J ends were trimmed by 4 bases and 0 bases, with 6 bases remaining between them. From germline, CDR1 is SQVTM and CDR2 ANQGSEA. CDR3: CSVAGLNTEAFF. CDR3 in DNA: TGCAGCGTTGCGGGGTTGAACACTGAAGCTTTCTTT. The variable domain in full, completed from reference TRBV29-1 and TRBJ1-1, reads SAVISQKPSRDICQRGTSLTIQCQVDSQVTMMFWYRQQPGQSLTLIATANQGSEATYESGFVIDKFPISRPNLTFSTLTVSNMSPEDSSIYLCSVAGLNTEAFFGQGTRLTVV.

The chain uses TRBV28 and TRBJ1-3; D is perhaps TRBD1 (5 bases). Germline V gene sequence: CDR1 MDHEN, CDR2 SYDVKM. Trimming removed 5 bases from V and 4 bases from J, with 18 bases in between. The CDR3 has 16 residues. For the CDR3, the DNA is TGTGCCAGCAGTGGACCCAGACAGATCAGGGGAAACACCATATATTTT. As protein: CASSGPRQIRGNTIYF.

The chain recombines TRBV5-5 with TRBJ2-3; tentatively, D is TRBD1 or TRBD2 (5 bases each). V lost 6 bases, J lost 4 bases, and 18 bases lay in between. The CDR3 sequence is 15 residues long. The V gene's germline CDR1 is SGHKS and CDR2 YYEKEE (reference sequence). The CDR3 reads CASIDGALVADTQYF. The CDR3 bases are TGTGCCAGCATTGACGGGGCCCTTGTGGCAGATACGCAGTATTTT.

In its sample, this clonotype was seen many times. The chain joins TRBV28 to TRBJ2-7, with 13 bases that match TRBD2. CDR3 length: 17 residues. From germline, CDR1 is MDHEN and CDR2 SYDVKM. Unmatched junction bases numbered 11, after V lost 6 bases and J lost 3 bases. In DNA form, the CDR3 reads TGTGCCAGCAGAGGGACTAGCGGGACTGTCCGGTACTACGAGCAGTACTTC. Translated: CASRGTSGTVRYYEQYF.

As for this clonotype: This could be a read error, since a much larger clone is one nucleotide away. This CDR3 is CASSLTIETLNYGYTF. The CDR3 DNA reads as TGTGCCAGCAGCTTGACCATCGAGACGCTGAACTATGGCTACACCTTC. The V call is TRBV13, the J call TRBJ1-2; D call uncertain. Trimming took 3 bases from V and 2 from J, leaving 16 bases between them. Germline lookup yields CDR1 PRHDT and CDR2 FYEKMQ (reference sequence). This CDR3 is 16 amino acids long.

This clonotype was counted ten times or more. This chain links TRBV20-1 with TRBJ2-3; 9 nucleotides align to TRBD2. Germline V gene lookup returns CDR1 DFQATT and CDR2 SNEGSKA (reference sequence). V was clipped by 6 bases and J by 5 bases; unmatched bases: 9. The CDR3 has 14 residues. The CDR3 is CSAPGLAAQDTQYF. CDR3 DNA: TGCAGTGCCCCGGGACTAGCAGCCCAAGATACGCAGTATTTT.

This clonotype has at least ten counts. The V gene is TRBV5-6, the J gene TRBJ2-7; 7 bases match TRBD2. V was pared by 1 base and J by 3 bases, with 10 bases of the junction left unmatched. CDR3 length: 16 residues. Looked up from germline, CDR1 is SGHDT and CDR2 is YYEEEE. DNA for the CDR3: TGTGCCAGCAGCTTGCTCGGGGTAGCGGGCCTCTACGAGCAGTACTTC. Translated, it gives CASSLLGVAGLYEQYF.

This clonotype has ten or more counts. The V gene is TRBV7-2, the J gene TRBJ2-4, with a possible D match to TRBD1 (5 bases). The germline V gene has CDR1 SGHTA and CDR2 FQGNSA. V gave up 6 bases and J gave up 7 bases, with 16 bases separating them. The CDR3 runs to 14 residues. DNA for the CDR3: TGTGCCAGCAGTCCCTTAATGGGGCCCAACATTCAGTACTTC. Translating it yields CASSPLMGPNIQYF.

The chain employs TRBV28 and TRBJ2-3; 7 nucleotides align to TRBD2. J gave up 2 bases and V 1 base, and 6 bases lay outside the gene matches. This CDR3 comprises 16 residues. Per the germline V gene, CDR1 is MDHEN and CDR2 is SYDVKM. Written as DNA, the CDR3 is TGTGCCAGCAGTTTATTGTTTCGGGAGGCCACAGATACGCAGTATTTT. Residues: CASSLLFREATDTQYF.

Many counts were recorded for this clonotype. CDR3 residues: CSAADRAPTDTQYF. The CDR3 DNA follows: TGCAGCGCCGCGGACAGGGCCCCCACAGATACGCAGTATTTT. The chain employs TRBV29-1 and TRBJ2-3; 8 bases align to TRBD1. This CDR3 region has 14 residues. V was pared by 7 bases and J by 2 bases, with 8 bases of the junction left unmatched. Per germline, CDR1 SQVTM and CDR2 ANQGSEA.

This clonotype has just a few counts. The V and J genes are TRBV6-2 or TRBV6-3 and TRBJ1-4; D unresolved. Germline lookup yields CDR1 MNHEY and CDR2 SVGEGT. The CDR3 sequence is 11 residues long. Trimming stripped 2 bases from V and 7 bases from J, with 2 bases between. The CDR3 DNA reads TGTGCCAGCAGTTACAGTGAAAAACTGTTTTTT. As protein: CASSYSEKLFF.

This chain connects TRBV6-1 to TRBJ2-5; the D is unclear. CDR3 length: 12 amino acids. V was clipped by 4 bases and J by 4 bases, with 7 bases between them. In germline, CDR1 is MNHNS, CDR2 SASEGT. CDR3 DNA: TGTGCCAGCAGTGGAGCCGGAGAGACCCAGTACTTC. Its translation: CASSGAGETQYF.

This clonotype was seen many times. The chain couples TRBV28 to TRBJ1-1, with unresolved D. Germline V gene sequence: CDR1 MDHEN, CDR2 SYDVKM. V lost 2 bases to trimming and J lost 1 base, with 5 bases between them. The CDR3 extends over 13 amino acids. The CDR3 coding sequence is TGTGCCAGCAGTTTAGGGCCGAACACTGAAGCTTTCTTT. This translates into CASSLGPNTEAFF.

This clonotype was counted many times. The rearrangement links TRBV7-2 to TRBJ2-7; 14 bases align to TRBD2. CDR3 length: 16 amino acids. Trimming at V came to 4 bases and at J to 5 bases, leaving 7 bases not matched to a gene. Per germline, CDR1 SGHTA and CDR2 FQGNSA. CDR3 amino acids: CASSSKPGLAGDEQYF. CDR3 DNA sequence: TGTGCCAGCAGCTCAAAGCCGGGACTAGCGGGAGACGAGCAGTACTTC.

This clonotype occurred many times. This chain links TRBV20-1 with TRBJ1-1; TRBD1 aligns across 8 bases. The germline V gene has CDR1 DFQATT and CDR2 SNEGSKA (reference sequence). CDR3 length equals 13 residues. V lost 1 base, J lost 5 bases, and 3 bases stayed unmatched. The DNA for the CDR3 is TGCAGTGCTAGAGCCAGGGGGCGGACTGAAGCTTTCTTT. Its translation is CSARARGRTEAFF.